The sequence of this T cell receptor beta chain was determined in a study of blood T cell repertoires in COVID-19 (TCRdb year 2020). Regarding the research as a whole: Samples covering the acute and convalescent phases of COVID-19 were provided by collaborators in the United States, Italy and Spain. The prospective study material was composed of cDNA or gDNA derived from T cells, B-cell-depleted T cells, or PBMCs. Samples were obtained from the ongoing ImmuneRACE study (first 160 participants) and from 1,000 to 1,500 subjects provided by 6 global collaborators. The dataset comprised deeply sampled blood TCRbeta repertoires from subjects exposed to, actively infected with, or recovered from COVID-19. Where available, HLA class I and class II types were taken from metadata supplied by the sample provider and were not determined by assay-based typing. The repertoires were released in a freely available public database meant as a resource for research on the immune response to SARS-CoV-2. Nearly every sample came with metadata listing a de-identified subject ID, COVID-19 status, age in years and sex.

TCRbeta CDR3 regions were amplified from genomic DNA using the immunoSEQ Assay, a bias-controlled multiplex PCR. Regarding the original processing steps: The number of nucleated cells in each sample was estimated from the amplification of reference gene primers within the assay. To quantify the absolute abundance of each unique TCRbeta CDR3 rearrangement, sequence reads were collapsed and filtered. For each sample, productive Simpson clonality was calculated as the square root of Simpson's diversity index across productive rearrangements. Here the immuneACCESS table is served through TCRdb, limited to in-frame sequences with V and J called. Missing clones are a known gap in these copies; in checked studies unresolved V genes cover under half, and the rest lacks a known reason. For V, J and clone size, that table is used; D and trimming come from the DNA. The sample records 200,000 to 300,000 clones, around nine tenths of which are singletons. The ten largest clones take up about 5.2% of the sample.

One collaborating source in Seattle enrolled patients during active infection and followed them longitudinally through the course of disease. Collaborating institutions collected whole blood in K2EDTA tubes following their own protocols. Collaborator samples were shipped for TCRbeta analysis as frozen whole blood, isolated PBMCs, or DNA extracted from either sample type. Counted from cysteine to phenylalanine, this CDR3 has 12 amino acids. Only the CDR3 portion is preserved as DNA: 36 bases, with reading frame beginning at the first base. The germline V gene (reference sequence) specifies LGHDT as CDR1 and YNNKEL as CDR2. V and J are truncated by 3 bases and 9 bases respectively, leaving an intervening sequence of 9 bases. Comments on this clone: Its recognized antigen is unknown. Nothing much larger sits one base from this clone, and base qualities are not available.

What the authors observed across the whole study: How much clinical and demographic metadata was included differed by source and by participant, and the metadata was provided uncurated.

Source material: peripheral blood. The sequence joins TRBV3-1 (or the pseudogene TRBV3-2) to TRBJ2-1, with the D gene call left open. This receptor was obtained from an older woman with COVID-19, enrolled during active disease. The CDR3 corresponds to CASSHLSSEQFF. The DNA sequence reads TGTGCCAGCAGCCATCTGTCCAGTGAGCAGTTCTTC.